These 14 T cell receptor beta chains were all obtained from the same sample, sequenced in a study of read filtering for tumor transcriptome and immune sequencing. The library was built from about 370 ng RNA with molecular barcoded adaptors for alpha/delta and beta/gamma chains. TCRdb recomputed calls from the reads with MiXCR, one row per CDR3 protein. The table records 90,000 or so distinct CDR3 sequences, roughly 21% of them present only once. Source material: a population of CD138-negative cells sorted from bone marrow. These receptor sequences come from a donor at least 40 years old with multiple myeloma.

In this sample, this clonotype turned up many times. This rearrangement joins TRBV28 to TRBJ2-6; 8 bases fit TRBD1. CDR1 is MDHEN, CDR2 SYDVKM, per germline. Trimming cost V 8 bases and J 0 bases; bases outside gene matches: 6. The CDR3 consists of 16 residues. In DNA form, the CDR3 reads TGTGCCAGCTTCGGACAGGGAAGCTCTGGGGCCAACGTCCTGACTTTC. Translated: CASFGQGSSGANVLTF. The full variable domain, its missing parts supplied by reference TRBV28 and TRBJ2-6, is DVKVTQSSRYLVKRTGEKVFLECVQDMDHENMFWYRQDPGLGLRLIYFSYDVKMKEKGDIPEGYSVSREKKERFSLILESASTNQTSMYLCASFGQGSSGANVLTFGAGSRLTVL.

This clonotype was counted a few times. The chain carries TRBV27 and TRBJ1-1; 7 bases match TRBD1. This CDR3 region has 12 residues. J gave up 7 bases and V 3 bases, and 2 bases lay outside the gene matches. Germline CDR1 reads MNHEY; CDR2 reads SMNVEV (reference sequence). The CDR3 bases are TGTGCCAGCAGTTTGAGGGGGCGTGAAGCTTTCTTT. It specifies CASSLRGREAFF.

Note on this clonotype: Possible read error: a much larger clone is one base away. The V call is TRBV2, the J call TRBJ1-1; D is unclear. Germline lookup yields CDR1 SNHLY and CDR2 FYNNEI. The length of the CDR3 is 15 residues. CDR3 nucleotide sequence: TGTGCCAGCATTCGGGATCAGAGACCAAACACTGAAGCTCTCTTT. Translating it yields CASIRDQRPNTEALF.

The chain joins TRBV5-1 to TRBJ2-3; 13 bases agree with TRBD2. The CDR3 consists of 17 residues. With 0 bases clipped from V and 0 bases from J, the junction kept 1 base outside the gene matches. Germline CDR1 reads SGHRS; CDR2 reads YFSETQ. The CDR3 reads CASSLEGLAGSTDTQYF. CDR3 nucleotides: TGCGCCAGCAGCTTGGAGGGACTAGCGGGGAGCACAGATACGCAGTATTTT. The variable domain in full, with the rest retrieved from reference TRBV5-1 and TRBJ2-3, is KAGVTQTPRYLIKTRGQQVTLSCSPISGHRSVSWYQQTPGQGLQFLFEYFSETQRNKGNFPGRFSGRQFSNSRSEMNVSTLELGDSALYLCASSLEGLAGSTDTQYFGPGTRLTVL.

Remarks on this clonotype: A read error may account for a junction end that differs from germline. The chain uses TRBV2 and TRBJ2-7; 9 nucleotides match TRBD1. The CDR3 contains 14 residues. The germline V gene encodes CDR1 SNHLY and CDR2 FYNNEI. The CDR3 DNA follows: TGTGACAGCAGTAGAGACAGGGGGTTTCGGGAGCAGTACTTC. Translated: CDSSRDRGFREQYF.

On this clonotype itself: A far more abundant clone sits one base away, making this likely a read error. The rearrangement uses TRBV6-6 and TRBJ2-1; 10 bases are shared with TRBD1. Per the germline V gene, CDR1 is MNHNY and CDR2 is SVGAGI (reference sequence). J lost 8 bases, V lost 6 bases, and 10 bases had no gene match. This CDR3 contains 15 residues. The CDR3 here is CASSQDRGRSYEQFF. In nucleotides, the CDR3 is TGTGCCAGCAGCCAAGACAGGGGGCGATCCTATGAGCAGTTCTTC.

In the case of this clonotype: A much bigger clone sits one base away, suggesting this may be a read error. The genes are TRBV5-1 and TRBJ1-1; D not resolved. Per germline, CDR1 SGHRS and CDR2 YFSETQ. There are 15 residues in the CDR3. The ends were cut back, 1 base at V and 0 bases at J, with 10 bases in the middle. The CDR3 DNA sequence: TGCGCCAGCAGCTTGCCTGGACGGGTGAACACTGAAGCTTTCTTT. Its translation is CASSLPGRVNTEAFF.

This clonotype was seen ten or more times. As DNA, the CDR3 is TGCGCCAGCAGCGCAACCGGGAGTCTGACGGCTTTCTTT. It encodes CASSATGSLTAFF. This chain connects TRBV5-1 to TRBJ1-1; unclear D gene. Germline V lookup: CDR1 SGHRS, CDR2 YFSETQ. V lost 4 bases to trimming and J lost 11 bases, with 18 bases between them. This CDR3 has 13 amino acids.

The table lists this clonotype with a few counts. The CDR3 spells CASSQATGFNEQFF. CDR3 nucleotide sequence: TGTGCCAGCAGCCAAGCTACAGGGTTTAATGAGCAGTTCTTC. This chain connects TRBV3-1 to TRBJ2-1; D is possibly TRBD1 (6 bases). Trimming took 1 base from V and 7 from J, leaving 11 bases between them. The CDR3 covers 14 residues. CDR1 is LGHDT and CDR2 is YNNKEL in the germline V gene (reference sequence).

This clonotype was counted ten times or more. This chain links TRBV15 with TRBJ1-1; D remains ambiguous. CDR3 length: 14 amino acids. V was trimmed by 3 bases and J by 6 bases, leaving 14 bases between them. Germline assignment: CDR1 LNHNV and CDR2 YYDKDF (reference sequence). CDR3 region: CATSSRSRVSEAFF. The CDR3 bases are TGTGCCACCAGCAGCCGCTCGCGGGTCTCTGAAGCTTTCTTT.

There are many counts of this clonotype. The V and J genes are TRBV18 and TRBJ1-1; D ambiguous. In germline, CDR1 is KGHSH, CDR2 LQKENI. The CDR3 spans 14 residues. The ends were cut back, 2 bases at V and 4 bases at J, with 11 bases in the middle. The CDR3 coding sequence is TGTGCCAGCTCACCAAATGCGGGGAGCACTGAAGCTTTCTTT. The encoded protein is CASSPNAGSTEAFF.

Concerning this clonotype itself: A read error may be the cause here, since a much bigger clone is one base away. The chain links TRBV28 to TRBJ2-5; D is ambiguous. The germline V and J ends were trimmed by 3 bases and 10 bases, with 9 bases remaining between them. The germline V gene has CDR1 MDHEN and CDR2 SYDVKM. This CDR3 region has 11 residues. The CDR3 spells CASSFQSHQYF. The DNA of the CDR3 is TGTGCCAGCAGTTTCCAATCTCACCAGTACTTC.

This clonotype turned up a few times. CDR3 in DNA: TGTGCCAGCAGTTTCGGTGGTTGGAAGTTCTTC. Translated, it gives CASSFGGWKFF. The chain employs TRBV12-3 or TRBV12-4 and TRBJ2-1; D call uncertain. Trimming stripped 3 bases from V and 14 bases from J, with 11 bases between. The CDR3 covers 11 residues.

The chain employs TRBV28 and TRBJ2-3; TRBD2 might be the D (6 bases). Germline V gene lookup returns CDR1 MDHEN and CDR2 SYDVKM. The germline V and J ends were trimmed by 4 bases and 6 bases, with 11 bases remaining between them. The CDR3 totals 13 residues. CDR3 amino acids: CASSSGVSDTQYF. CDR3 nucleotide sequence: TGTGCCAGCAGTTCGGGGGTATCCGATACGCAGTATTTT.